A single sample gave rise to the 20 T cell receptor beta chains below, sequenced in a study of T cell repertoires in cytomegalovirus infection. Their antigens remain unidentified. TCRdb independently ran MiXCR on the reads; one entry per CDR3 protein. The sample has 310,000 or so distinct CDR3 sequences; about 25% are singletons. Sample: cultured PBMCs, taken from culture after CMV antigen stimulation. Receptor source: a human donor in good health (CMV status not recorded). Some clones in this sample may be carry-over from other donors' samples.

V and J are TRBV6-6 and TRBJ2-7; D might be TRBD1 (5 bases). Germline V gene data show CDR1 as MNHNY and CDR2 as SVGAGI (reference sequence). V was pared by 11 bases and J by 7 bases, with 21 bases between. The CDR3 contains 13 residues. CDR3 region: CAGRETVEVEQYF. The CDR3 DNA follows: TGTGCCGGACGCGAGACAGTTGAAGTGGAGCAGTACTTC.

This rearrangement joins TRBV4-1 to TRBJ1-2; 8 positions match TRBD1. The junction had 10 bases not matched to a gene; V was cut back by 0 bases and J by 1 base. Germline V gene lookup returns CDR1 MGHRA and CDR2 YSYEKL. The CDR3 extends over 18 amino acids. In nucleotides, the CDR3 is TGCGCCAGCAGCCAAGATCTACAGGGGGGGACCTTTAACTATGGCTACACCTTC. Translation gives CASSQDLQGGTFNYGYTF.

This rearrangement joins TRBV6-6 to TRBJ2-7; D might be TRBD2 (6 bases). Trimming removed 0 bases at V and 6 bases at J, with 12 bases between. CDR1 is MNHNY, CDR2 SVGAGI, per germline (reference sequence). The length of the CDR3 is 14 residues. CDR3 in DNA: TGTGCCAGCAGTTACTCTTGGAGGGCCCTCGAGCAGTACTTC. It translates to CASSYSWRALEQYF.

The chain recombines TRBV5-6 with TRBJ2-1; 7 nucleotides match TRBD1. This CDR3 has 13 residues. The V gene end was trimmed by 6 bases and the J gene end by 4 bases; junction bases not matched to a gene: 4. Germline CDR1 reads SGHDT; CDR2 reads YYEEEE. The CDR3 region has the DNA TGTGCCAGCAAAGGGACAGCATACAATGAGCAGTTCTTC. Its translation is CASKGTAYNEQFF.

This rearrangement joins TRBV7-2 to TRBJ2-1, with 9 bases that match TRBD2. Germline V gene lookup returns CDR1 SGHTA and CDR2 FQGNSA. The ends lost 6 bases at V and 6 bases at J; junction bases unmatched: 6. The CDR3 covers 14 residues. The CDR3 region is CASRSLAGRNEQFF. CDR3 sequence (DNA): TGTGCCAGCAGGTCGCTAGCGGGACGCAATGAGCAGTTCTTC.

The table lists this clonotype with a count of one. The chain links TRBV10-3 to TRBJ2-2; perhaps TRBD1 as D (6 bases). The V and J ends lost 6 bases and 1 base respectively, with 12 bases between them. Germline CDR1 ENHRY, CDR2 SYGVKD. The CDR3 spans 15 residues. The CDR3: CAIRAAGENTGELFF. As DNA, the CDR3 is TGTGCCATCAGGGCGGCAGGGGAGAACACCGGGGAGCTGTTTTTT.

There are many counts of this clonotype. V is TRBV12-3 or TRBV12-4 and J is TRBJ2-5; perhaps TRBD2 as D (5 bases). The CDR3 extends over 13 amino acids. The ends were cut back, 2 bases at V and 5 bases at J, with 9 bases in the middle. The CDR3 protein is CASSLRGRETQYF. In DNA form, the CDR3 reads TGTGCCAGCAGTTTACGGGGTAGGGAGACCCAGTACTTC.

J is TRBJ1-5 and V is TRBV19; D gene ambiguous. CDR3 length: 15 amino acids. Per the germline V gene, CDR1 is LNHDA and CDR2 is SQIVND (reference sequence). V gave up 5 bases and J gave up 2 bases, with 13 bases separating them. CDR3 bases: TGTGCCAGTAGTTATGACGGTACAGGCAATCAGCCCCAGCATTTT. Encoded protein: CASSYDGTGNQPQHF.

This clonotype appeared a few times. This chain joins TRBV19 and TRBJ1-5; weak D call: TRBD1 (6 bases). V lost 4 bases to trimming and J lost 7 bases, with 11 bases between them. In germline, CDR1 is LNHDA, CDR2 SQIVND (reference sequence). The CDR3 contains 13 residues. CDR3 sequence: CASSRGGAQPQHF. DNA of the CDR3: TGTGCCAGTAGTAGGGGGGGCGCACAGCCCCAGCATTTT.

The V gene is TRBV6-2 or TRBV6-3, the J gene TRBJ2-3; D gene ambiguous. The V gene lost 6 bases and the J gene lost 2 bases, with 9 bases spanning the gap. The germline gives CDR1 MNHEY, CDR2 SVGEGT. The CDR3 is 13 residues long. The CDR3 DNA reads TGTGCCAGCAGGAACGCCTTCACAGATACGCAGTATTTT. The encoded protein is CASRNAFTDTQYF.

This clonotype was seen many times. V gene TRBV6-2 or TRBV6-3 combines with J gene TRBJ2-2, with a weak D call TRBD1 (5 bases). The CDR3 is 15 residues long. V was trimmed by 4 bases and J by 2 bases, leaving 11 bases between them. Germline loops: CDR1 MNHEY, CDR2 SVGEGT. The CDR3 region has the DNA TGTGCCAGCAGTTGGGGCGTGACCAACACCGGGGAGCTGTTTTTT. Amino acid sequence: CASSWGVTNTGELFF.

This clonotype was seen more than once but under ten times. The chain is built from TRBV27 and TRBJ2-1; 9 nucleotides align to TRBD2. Germline-derived CDR1 and CDR2 are MNHEY and SMNVEV (reference sequence). The CDR3 length is 15 residues. The J segment lost 3 bases and the V segment lost 5 bases, leaving 5 bases of the junction unmatched. This CDR3 is CASSVAGVYYNEQFF. Written as DNA, the CDR3 is TGTGCCAGCAGTGTAGCGGGAGTATACTACAATGAGCAGTTCTTC.

The chain recombines TRBV7-6 with TRBJ1-5, with D hard to call. Germline assignment: CDR1 SGHVS and CDR2 FNYEAQ. CDR3 size: 13 residues. V was clipped by 2 bases and J by 5 bases, with 7 bases between them. The CDR3 is CASSLNEYQPQHF. The CDR3 nucleotides are TGTGCCAGCAGCTTAAATGAGTATCAGCCCCAGCATTTT.

In regard to this clonotype: A much larger clone is a single base away; this may be a read error. The chain employs TRBV7-2 and TRBJ2-3; 14 nucleotides line up with TRBD2. The CDR3 length is 18 residues. CDR1 and CDR2 from the germline V gene are SGHTA and FQGNSA. CDR3 in amino acids: CASSLTQGLAGETGTQYF. CDR3 coding DNA: TGTGCCAGCAGCCTCACCCAGGGACTAGCGGGAGAGACAGGTACGCAGTATTTT.

This clonotype was recorded at least ten times. V and J are TRBV28 and TRBJ2-7; unclear D gene. The CDR3 covers 15 residues. The germline gives CDR1 MDHEN, CDR2 SYDVKM. Trimming cost V 5 bases and J 1 base, with 15 bases left between them. The CDR3 protein is CASSLRHTRSYEQYF. The CDR3 DNA is TGTGCCAGCAGTCTAAGGCATACAAGATCCTACGAGCAGTACTTC.

This chain uses TRBV6-1 with TRBJ2-1; 8 positions match TRBD2. The germline V gene has CDR1 MNHNS and CDR2 SASEGT. V shed 1 base and J 2 bases; nucleotides not matched to a gene: 4. The CDR3 has 16 amino acids. The CDR3 sequence is CASSEVVSGAYNEQFF. The CDR3 DNA follows: TGTGCCAGCAGTGAAGTAGTTAGCGGGGCCTACAATGAGCAGTTCTTC.

The CDR3 DNA reads TGTGCCATCCTAGATACGATCTATGGCTACACCTTC. Protein product: CAILDTIYGYTF. The chain links TRBV10-3 to TRBJ1-2; unclear D gene. Trimming stripped 8 bases from V and 4 bases from J, with 11 bases between. Germline CDR1 reads ENHRY; CDR2 reads SYGVKD. CDR3 size: 12 residues.

The chain links TRBV5-1 to TRBJ1-1, with 8 nucleotides matching TRBD1. The CDR3 length is 15 residues. J was trimmed by 1 base and V by 4 bases; bases with no gene match: 6. CDR1 and CDR2 from the germline V gene are SGHRS and YFSETQ. The CDR3 spells CASSGGTGTNTEAFF. In DNA, the CDR3 is TGCGCCAGCAGCGGAGGGACAGGAACGAACACTGAAGCTTTCTTT.

Many counts were recorded for this clonotype. The chain employs TRBV7-2 and TRBJ1-5; D is undetermined. The V gene's germline CDR1 is SGHTA and CDR2 FQGNSA. This CDR3 is built from 14 residues. V lost 1 base, J lost 3 bases, and 7 bases lay in between. The CDR3: CASSLEATNQPQHF. CDR3 DNA sequence: TGTGCCAGCAGCTTAGAAGCTACCAATCAGCCCCAGCATTTT.

This chain connects TRBV4-2 to TRBJ2-7; TRBD2 agrees at 13 bases. This CDR3 comprises 16 residues. Germline assignment: CDR1 LGHNA and CDR2 YNFKEQ. Trimming removed 1 base from V and 6 bases from J; junction bases left unmatched: 6. The CDR3 DNA sequence: TGTGCCAGCAGCCAAGGTGAGGGACTAGCGGGACCCGAGCAGTACTTC. As protein: CASSQGEGLAGPEQYF.